This T cell receptor (beta chain) was documented in a study of molecular identifiers for immune sequencing clone quantification. Whole-study context: Replicate runs used RNA from roughly 20,000 or 100,000 naive CD8 cells, which was split five ways into aliquots, and four of those aliquots were then sequenced. Points from the study as a whole: A shared barcode on identical TCR molecules could lead to underestimated sizes for highly expanded clones.

The ends were cut back, 4 bases at V and 4 bases at J, with 14 bases in the middle. CDR3 length equals 15 residues. Germline loops: CDR1 SGHTA, CDR2 FQGNSA. From around 20,000 to 990,000 sorted cells, naive CD8 libraries were generated with 10%, 30% or 50% RNA. Researchers sorted naive CD8 T cells as cells that were CD8+CD4-CCR7+CD45RA+. Details on this clonotype: The antigen is unknown. With a much larger clone just one base away, this may be a read error.

TCRdb recomputed calls from the PCR reads with MiXCR, one row per CDR3 protein. Of about half a million distinct CDR3 sequences listed, 20% to 25% are singletons. This chain joins TRBV7-2 and TRBJ2-1; no definite D call. What was sequenced was naive CD8+ T cells from blood, with Jurkat cell RNA spiked in. Subset here: FACS-sorted CD8+CD4-CCR7+CD45RA+ naive T cells. The receptor's source is a human donor in good health. Some libraries in this study had Jurkat cell RNA spiked in. CDR3 residues: CASSSGPTGYNEQFF. CDR3 in DNA: TGTGCCAGCAGCTCCGGTCCTACGGGTTACAATGAGCAGTTCTTC.